The source of this T cell receptor (beta chain) is a study of cytomegalovirus exposure and HLA in healthy donors. Study overall: Later analysis reported that the approximately 130 validation repertoires shared the platform of the approximately 670 first-cohort repertoires.

Generated by immunoSEQ multiplex PCR, the TCRdb table keeps only in-frame clones and is missing some. The sample includes about 150,000 clones, more than 75% of them seen just once. The donors were part of the 120-subject validation cohort, which stood apart from the roughly 680-subject first cohort. Notes on this clone: Its antigen is still unknown.

Study conclusions and caveats: The study labeled 150 to 200 TCR beta chains cytomegalovirus-associated. That first-cohort TCR clusters tended to co-occur in the 90 to 150 validation repertoires was found in a later analysis.

The CDR3 totals 19 residues. The J segment lost 2 bases and the V segment lost 5 bases, leaving 20 bases of the junction unmatched. Germline V gene sequence: CDR1 SGHRS, CDR2 YFSETQ. The rearrangement links TRBV5-1 to TRBJ2-3; 7 positions match TRBD1. The source material was PBMCs. The origin of this receptor is a man aged 18 to 30 in good health and CMV-seronegative. This CDR3 is CASSSETGTRAPFTDTQYF. For the CDR3, the DNA is TGCGCCAGCAGTTCTGAGACAGGGACGAGGGCCCCATTCACAGATACGCAGTATTTT.